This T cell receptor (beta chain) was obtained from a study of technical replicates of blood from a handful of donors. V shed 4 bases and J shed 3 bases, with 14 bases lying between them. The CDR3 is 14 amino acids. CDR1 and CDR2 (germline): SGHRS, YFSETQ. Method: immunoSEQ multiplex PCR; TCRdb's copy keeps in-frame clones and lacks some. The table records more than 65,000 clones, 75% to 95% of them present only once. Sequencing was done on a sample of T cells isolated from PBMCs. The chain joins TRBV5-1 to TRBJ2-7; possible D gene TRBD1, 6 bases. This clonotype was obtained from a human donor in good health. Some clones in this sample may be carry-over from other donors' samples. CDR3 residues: CASSPGDTSYEQYF. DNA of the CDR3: TGCGCCAGCAGCCCAGGGGACACAAGCTACGAGCAGTACTTC.